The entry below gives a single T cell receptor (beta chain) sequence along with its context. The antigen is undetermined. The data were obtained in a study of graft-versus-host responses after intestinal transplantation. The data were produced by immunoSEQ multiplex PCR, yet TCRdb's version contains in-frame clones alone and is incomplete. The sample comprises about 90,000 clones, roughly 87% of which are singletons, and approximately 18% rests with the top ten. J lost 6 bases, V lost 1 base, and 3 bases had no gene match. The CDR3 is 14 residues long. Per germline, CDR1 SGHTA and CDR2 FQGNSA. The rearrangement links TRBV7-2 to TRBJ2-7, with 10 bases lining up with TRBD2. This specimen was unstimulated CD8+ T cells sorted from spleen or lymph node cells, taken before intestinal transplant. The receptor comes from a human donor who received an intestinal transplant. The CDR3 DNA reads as TGTGCCAGCAGCTTAGGGGCTAGCGGGGGCGAGCAGTACTTC. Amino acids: CASSLGASGGEQYF.